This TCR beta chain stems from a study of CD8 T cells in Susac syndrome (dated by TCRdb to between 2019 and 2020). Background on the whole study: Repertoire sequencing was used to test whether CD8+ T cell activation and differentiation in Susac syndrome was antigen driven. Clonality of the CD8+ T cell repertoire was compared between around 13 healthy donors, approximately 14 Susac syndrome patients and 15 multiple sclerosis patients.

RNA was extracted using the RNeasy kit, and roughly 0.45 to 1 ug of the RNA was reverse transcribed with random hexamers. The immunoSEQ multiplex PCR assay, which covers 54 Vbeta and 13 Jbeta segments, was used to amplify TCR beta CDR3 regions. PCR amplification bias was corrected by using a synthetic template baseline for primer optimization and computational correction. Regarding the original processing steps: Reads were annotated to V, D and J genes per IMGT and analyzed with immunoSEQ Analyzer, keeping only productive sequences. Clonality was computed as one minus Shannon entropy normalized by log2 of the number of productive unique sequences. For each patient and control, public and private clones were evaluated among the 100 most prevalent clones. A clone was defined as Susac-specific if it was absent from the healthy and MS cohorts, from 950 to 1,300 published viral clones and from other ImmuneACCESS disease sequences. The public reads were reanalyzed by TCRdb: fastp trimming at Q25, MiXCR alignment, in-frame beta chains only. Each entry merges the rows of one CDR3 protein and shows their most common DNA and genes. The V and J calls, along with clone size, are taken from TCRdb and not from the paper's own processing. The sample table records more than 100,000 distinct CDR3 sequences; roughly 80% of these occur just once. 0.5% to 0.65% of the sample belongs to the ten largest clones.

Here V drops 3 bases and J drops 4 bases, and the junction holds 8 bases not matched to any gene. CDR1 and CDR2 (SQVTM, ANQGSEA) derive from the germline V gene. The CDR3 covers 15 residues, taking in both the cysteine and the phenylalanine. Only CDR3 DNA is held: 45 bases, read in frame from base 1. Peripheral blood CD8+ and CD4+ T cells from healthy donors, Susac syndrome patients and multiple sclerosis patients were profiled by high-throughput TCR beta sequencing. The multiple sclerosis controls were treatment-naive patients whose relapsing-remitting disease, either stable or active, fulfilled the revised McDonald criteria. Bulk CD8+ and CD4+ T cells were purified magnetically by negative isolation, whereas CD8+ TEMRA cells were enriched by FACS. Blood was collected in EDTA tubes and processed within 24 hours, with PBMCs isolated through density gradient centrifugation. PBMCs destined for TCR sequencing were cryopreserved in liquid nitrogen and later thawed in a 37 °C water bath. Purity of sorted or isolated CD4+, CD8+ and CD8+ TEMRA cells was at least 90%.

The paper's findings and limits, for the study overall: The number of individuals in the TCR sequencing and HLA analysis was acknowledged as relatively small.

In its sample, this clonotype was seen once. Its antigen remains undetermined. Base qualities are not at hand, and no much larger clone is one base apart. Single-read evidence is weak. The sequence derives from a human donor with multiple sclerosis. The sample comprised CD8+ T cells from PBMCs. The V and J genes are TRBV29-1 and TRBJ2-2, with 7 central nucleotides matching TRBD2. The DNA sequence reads TGCAGCGTTGACGACCTAGCGGAGGGCACCGGGGAGCTGTTTTTT. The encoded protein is CSVDDLAEGTGELFF.